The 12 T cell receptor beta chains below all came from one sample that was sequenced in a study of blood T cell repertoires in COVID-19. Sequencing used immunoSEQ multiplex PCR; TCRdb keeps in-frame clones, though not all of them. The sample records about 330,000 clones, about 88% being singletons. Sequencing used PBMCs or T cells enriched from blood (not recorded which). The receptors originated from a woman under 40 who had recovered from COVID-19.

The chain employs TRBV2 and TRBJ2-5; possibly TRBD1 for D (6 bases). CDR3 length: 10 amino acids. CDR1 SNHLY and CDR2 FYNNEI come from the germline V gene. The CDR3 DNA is TGTATTTCAGGGGCAGAGACCCAGTACTTC. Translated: CISGAETQYF. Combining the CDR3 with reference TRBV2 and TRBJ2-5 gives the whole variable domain EPEVTQTPSHQVTQMGQEVILRCVPISNHLYFYWYRQILGQKVEFLVSFYNNEISEKSEIFDDQFSVERPDGSNFTLKIRSTKLEDSAMYFCISGAETQYFGPGTRLLVL.

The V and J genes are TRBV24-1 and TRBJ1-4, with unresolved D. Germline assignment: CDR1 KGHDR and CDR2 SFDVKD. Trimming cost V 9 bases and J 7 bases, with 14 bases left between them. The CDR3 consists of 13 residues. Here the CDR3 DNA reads TGTGCCACCCGGGTCGGAGAGTGTGAAAAACTGTTTTTT. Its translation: CATRVGECEKLFF.

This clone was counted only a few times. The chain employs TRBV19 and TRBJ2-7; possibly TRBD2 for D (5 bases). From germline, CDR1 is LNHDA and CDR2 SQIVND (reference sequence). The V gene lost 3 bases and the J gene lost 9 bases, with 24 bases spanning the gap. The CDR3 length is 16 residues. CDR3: CASSIEISPLTRGQYF. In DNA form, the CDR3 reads TGTGCCAGTAGTATCGAGATAAGCCCCCTGACTCGGGGGCAGTACTTC. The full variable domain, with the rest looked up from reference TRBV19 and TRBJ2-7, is DGGITQSPKYLFRKEGQNVTLSCEQNLNHDAMYWYRQDPGQGLRLIYYSQIVNDFQKGDIAEGYSVSREKKESFPLTVTSAQKNPTAFYLCASSIEISPLTRGQYFGPGTRLTVT.

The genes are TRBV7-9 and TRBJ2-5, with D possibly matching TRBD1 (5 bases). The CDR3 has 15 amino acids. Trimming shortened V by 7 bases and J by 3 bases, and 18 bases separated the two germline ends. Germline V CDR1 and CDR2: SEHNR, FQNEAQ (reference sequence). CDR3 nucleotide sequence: TGTGCCAGCACCCCCTCCGCGGCAGGGAAAGAGACCCAGTACTTC. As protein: CASTPSAAGKETQYF.

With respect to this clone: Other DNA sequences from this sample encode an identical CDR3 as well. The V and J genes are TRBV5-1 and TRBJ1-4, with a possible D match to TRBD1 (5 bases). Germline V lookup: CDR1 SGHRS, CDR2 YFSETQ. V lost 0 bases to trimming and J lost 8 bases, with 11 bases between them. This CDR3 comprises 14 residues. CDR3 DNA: TGCGCCAGCAGCTTGGGCCAGGGTGGGGAAAAACTGTTTTTT. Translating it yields CASSLGQGGEKLFF.

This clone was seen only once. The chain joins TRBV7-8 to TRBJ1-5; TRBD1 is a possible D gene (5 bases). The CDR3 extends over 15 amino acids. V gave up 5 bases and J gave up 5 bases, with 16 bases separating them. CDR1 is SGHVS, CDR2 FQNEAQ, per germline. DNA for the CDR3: TGTGCCAGCAGCGCGGGCCCGGGGGTTGATCAGCCCCAGCATTTT. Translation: CASSAGPGVDQPQHF. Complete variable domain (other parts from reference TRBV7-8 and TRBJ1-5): GAGVSQSPRYKVAKRGQDVALRCDPISGHVSLFWYQQALGQGPEFLTYFQNEAQLDKSGLPSDRFFAERPEGSVSTLKIQRTQQEDSAVYLCASSAGPGVDQPQHFGDGTRLSIL.

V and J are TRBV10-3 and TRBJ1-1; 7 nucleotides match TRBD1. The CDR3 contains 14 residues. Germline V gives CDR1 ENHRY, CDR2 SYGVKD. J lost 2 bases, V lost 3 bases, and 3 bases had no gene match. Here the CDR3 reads CAISDRGKNTEAFF. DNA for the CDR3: TGTGCCATCAGTGACAGGGGGAAAAACACTGAAGCTTTCTTT.

CDR3 in amino acids: CASSEAGRGEKLFF. CDR3 DNA sequence: TGTGCCAGCAGTGAAGCCGGACGGGGGGAAAAACTGTTTTTT. The V call is TRBV6-1, the J call TRBJ1-4; D perhaps matches TRBD1 (5 bases). CDR3 length equals 14 residues. Trimming left V 0 bases short and J 8 bases short, with 10 bases between. Germline CDR1 reads MNHNS; CDR2 reads SASEGT.

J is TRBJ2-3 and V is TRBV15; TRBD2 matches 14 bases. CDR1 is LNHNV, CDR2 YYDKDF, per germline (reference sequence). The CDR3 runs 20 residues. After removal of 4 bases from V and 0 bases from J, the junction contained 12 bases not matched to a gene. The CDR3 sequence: CATSIRTGLAGDTSTDTQYF. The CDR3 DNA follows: TGTGCCACCAGCATCCGAACGGGACTAGCGGGGGATACTAGCACAGATACGCAGTATTTT.

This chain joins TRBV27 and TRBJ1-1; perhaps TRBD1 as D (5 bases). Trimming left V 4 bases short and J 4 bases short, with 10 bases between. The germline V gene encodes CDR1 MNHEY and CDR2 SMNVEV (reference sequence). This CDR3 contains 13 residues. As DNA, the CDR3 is TGTGCCAGCAGTTGGGGGGTCCTCACTGAAGCTTTCTTT. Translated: CASSWGVLTEAFF.

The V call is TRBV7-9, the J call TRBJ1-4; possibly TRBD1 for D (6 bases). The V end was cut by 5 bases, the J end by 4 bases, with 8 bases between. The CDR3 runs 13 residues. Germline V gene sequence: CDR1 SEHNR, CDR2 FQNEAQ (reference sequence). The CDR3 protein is CASSQGNNEKLFF. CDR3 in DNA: TGTGCCAGCAGCCAGGGGAATAATGAAAAACTGTTTTTT.

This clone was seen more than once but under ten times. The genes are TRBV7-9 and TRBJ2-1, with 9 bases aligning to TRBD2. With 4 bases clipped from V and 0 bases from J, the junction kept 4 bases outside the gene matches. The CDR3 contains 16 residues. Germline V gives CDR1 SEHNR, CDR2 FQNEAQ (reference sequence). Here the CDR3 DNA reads TGTGCCAGCAGCTCATTAGCGGGGGCCTCCTACAATGAGCAGTTCTTC. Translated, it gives CASSSLAGASYNEQFF. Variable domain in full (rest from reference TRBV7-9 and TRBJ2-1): DTGVSQNPRHKITKRGQNVTFRCDPISEHNRLYWYRQTLGQGPEFLTYFQNEAQLEKSRLLSDRFSAERPKGSFSTLEIQRTEQGDSAMYLCASSSLAGASYNEQFFGPGTRLTVL.